This T cell receptor (beta chain) stems from a study of T cells in Graves' hyperthyroidism and ophthalmopathy. Amplified TCR beta CDR3 regions derived from RNA transcripts. The TCR CDR3 first-round RT-PCR relied on the HTBI primer set. TCRdb re-called the multiplex PCR reads through MiXCR, storing one row per CDR3 protein. Found here are roughly 800,000 distinct CDR3 sequences, about 38% of them singletons; the top ten hold around 10%. This clonotype was seen a handful of times. The ends were cut back, 6 bases at V and 4 bases at J, with 12 bases in the middle. Germline V gives CDR1 SNHLY, CDR2 FYNNEI. The CDR3 spans 14 residues.

This TCR was sampled from a man younger than 35 with Graves' hyperthyroidism. The chain carries TRBV2 and TRBJ2-2, with D tentatively TRBD2 (6 bases). Sequencing used blood. The CDR3 DNA is TGTGCCAGCAGCGCGAGGCGGGGCACCGGGGAGCTGTTTTTT. Protein product: CASSARRGTGELFF. Combining the CDR3 with reference TRBV2 and TRBJ2-2 gives the whole variable domain EPEVTQTPSHQVTQMGQEVILRCVPISNHLYFYWYRQILGQKVEFLVSFYNNEISEKSEIFDDQFSVERPDGSNFTLKIRSTKLEDSAMYFCASSARRGTGELFFGEGSRLTVL.